These 29 T cell receptor beta chains share one sample of origin, sequenced in a study of cytomegalovirus exposure and HLA in healthy donors (dated by TCRdb to about 2017). The receptor library was made with the immunoSEQ multiplex PCR assay. A mixture of 60 forward primers for TCR Vbeta segments and 13 reverse primers for TCR Jbeta segments was used in the multiplex PCR. Not all clones reach the TCRdb copy of this immuneACCESS table, which keeps in-frame sequences only. Checked studies attribute under half of the gap to unresolved V genes and leave the rest unexplained. Recorded for this sample are about 150,000 clones; approximately 88% of them occurred a single time. The top ten constitute 1.2% of the sample. The material sequenced was PBMCs. The receptors come from a boy aged 2 to 10 in good health and CMV-seronegative.

In this sample, this clone turned up once. The genes are TRBV19 and TRBJ1-1; D is unresolved. CDR1 and CDR2 from the germline V gene are LNHDA and SQIVND (reference sequence). Trimming removed 1 base from V and 4 bases from J, with 7 bases in between. The CDR3 spans 13 residues. The CDR3 DNA sequence: TGTGCCAGTAGTATAGCGGGGAGCACTGAAGCTTTCTTT. Amino acid sequence: CASSIAGSTEAFF.

This clone was detected a few times. The chain has TRBV4-1 and TRBJ2-5; D is unclear. The V gene lost 4 bases and the J gene lost 4 bases, with 10 bases spanning the gap. Germline CDR1 and CDR2: MGHRA and YSYEKL. There are 13 residues in the CDR3. This CDR3 is CASSRYSGETQYF. CDR3 nucleotide sequence: TGCGCCAGCAGCCGGTACTCCGGAGAGACCCAGTACTTC.

This clone came up once. V is TRBV11-2 and J is TRBJ1-2; 10 bases match TRBD1. The germline V gene encodes CDR1 SGHAT and CDR2 FQNNGV. J lost 6 bases, V lost 4 bases, and 11 bases had no gene match. This CDR3 has 16 amino acids. In nucleotides, the CDR3 is TGTGCCAGCAGCTCCGCCAGACAGGGGGCAACACATGGCTACACCTTC. This codes for CASSSARQGATHGYTF. The full variable domain, its missing parts supplied by reference TRBV11-2 and TRBJ1-2, is EAGVAQSPRYKIIEKRQSVAFWCNPISGHATLYWYQQILGQGPKLLIQFQNNGVVDDSQLPKDRFSAERLKGVDSTLKIQPAKLEDSAVYLCASSSARQGATHGYTFGSGTRLTVV.

J is TRBJ2-7 and V is TRBV4-3; D perhaps matches TRBD2 (6 bases). The CDR3 is 14 amino acids. Germline-derived CDR1 and CDR2 are LGHNA and YSLEER. With 0 bases removed from V and 3 bases from J, the gap between germline ends came to 9 bases. The CDR3 here is CASSQDTSSYEQYF. CDR3 sequence (DNA): TGCGCCAGCAGCCAAGACACTAGCAGCTACGAGCAGTACTTC.

The chain joins TRBV25-1 to TRBJ2-1, with 11 bases identical to TRBD2. Germline lookup yields CDR1 MGHDK and CDR2 SYGVNS. With 4 bases clipped from V and 7 bases from J, the junction kept 3 bases outside the gene matches. The CDR3 contains 14 residues. The CDR3 region has the DNA TGTGCCAGCAGTGCACTAGCGGGAGCGAATGAGCAGTTCTTC. This sequence encodes CASSALAGANEQFF.

The CDR3 sequence: CASSVGRPRYGSEQYF. DNA of the CDR3: TGTGCCAGCAGCGTAGGGAGACCTCGATACGGAAGCGAGCAGTACTTC. The chain is built from TRBV9 and TRBJ2-7; D gene unclear. CDR1 and CDR2 (germline): SGDLS, YYNGEE. V lost 0 bases and J 6 bases, leaving 19 bases between the germline ends. CDR3 length: 16 residues.

J is TRBJ2-5 and V is TRBV6-1, with 9 bases that match TRBD2. The end of the DNA is better explained by TRBJ2-7, so the J call may be wrong. This CDR3 has 15 amino acids. Germline loops: CDR1 MNHNS, CDR2 SASEGT. DNA of the CDR3: TGTGCCAGCAGTGAAGGTTTGCGGGAGGGGTACGAGCAGTACTTC. This sequence encodes CASSEGLREGYEQYF.

This chain links TRBV2 with TRBJ2-7, with 12 nucleotides matching TRBD2. The length of the CDR3 is 18 residues. With V trimmed by 2 bases and J by 0 bases, 8 bases remained unmatched. Germline values: CDR1 SNHLY, CDR2 FYNNEI. The CDR3 sequence is CASSETYWTSGTSYEQYF. The CDR3 DNA follows: TGTGCCAGCAGTGAAACCTATTGGACTAGCGGGACCTCCTACGAGCAGTACTTC.

This chain links TRBV30 with TRBJ1-1; D perhaps matches TRBD1 (6 bases). V was pared by 5 bases and J by 11 bases, with 15 bases between. This CDR3 is 11 amino acids long. Germline lookup yields CDR1 GTSNPN and CDR2 SVGIG (reference sequence). In nucleotides, the CDR3 is TGTGCCTGGGGGCGGGGGGCTCGGGCTTTCTTT. Its translation is CAWGRGARAFF.

The rearrangement uses TRBV7-2 and TRBJ1-3; the D is unclear. V lost 1 base to trimming and J lost 2 bases, with 9 bases between them. CDR3 length: 15 amino acids. The germline gives CDR1 SGHTA, CDR2 FQGNSA. The CDR3 nucleotides are TGTGCCAGCAGCTTAGATGCTATCGCTGGAAACACCATATATTTT. It translates to CASSLDAIAGNTIYF.

The gene calls are TRBV30 and TRBJ1-4; D call uncertain. The CDR3 length is 14 residues. V lost 8 bases and J lost 8, with 21 bases in between. Germline V gives CDR1 GTSNPN, CDR2 SVGIG (reference sequence). The CDR3 reads CAIDTRPTREKLFF. In DNA, the CDR3 is TGTGCCATTGACACCAGACCAACTAGAGAAAAACTGTTTTTT.

The gene calls are TRBV5-6 and TRBJ2-2; weak D call: TRBD2 (7 bases). The V gene lost 0 bases and the J gene lost 4 bases, with 16 bases spanning the gap. The germline gives CDR1 SGHDT, CDR2 YYEEEE. CDR3 length equals 17 residues. The CDR3: CASSLALGGAITGELFF. CDR3 sequence (DNA): TGTGCCAGCAGCTTGGCACTGGGGGGGGCAATCACCGGGGAGCTGTTTTTT.

V and J are TRBV7-9 and TRBJ1-2, with 8 bases fitting TRBD1. The CDR3 has 13 residues. The V and J ends lost 7 bases and 6 bases, in that order; junction bases with no gene match: 7. Germline V lookup: CDR1 SEHNR, CDR2 FQNEAQ (reference sequence). The DNA of the CDR3 is TGTGCCAGCACCCCTGGACAGGGAAATGGCTACACCTTC. Translating it yields CASTPGQGNGYTF.

This clone was seen a single time. The chain links TRBV29-1 to TRBJ2-3; TRBD2 matches 12 bases. The germline gives CDR1 SQVTM, CDR2 ANQGSEA. CDR3 size: 15 residues. The V segment lost 4 bases and the J segment 3 bases; nucleotides outside the gene matches: 5. The CDR3, as DNA: TGCAGCGTTGTTTGGCTAGCGGGAGGGACAGATACGCAGTATTTT. Encoded protein: CSVVWLAGGTDTQYF.

The chain uses TRBV6-1 and TRBJ1-2, with TRBD1 as a possible D gene (6 bases). Germline values: CDR1 MNHNS, CDR2 SASEGT. Trimming took 0 bases from V and 8 from J, leaving 16 bases between them. This CDR3 is built from 15 residues. The CDR3 region has the DNA TGTGCCAGCAGTGAAGCCCCGGACAGACCCCAGGGCTACACCTTC. Its protein is CASSEAPDRPQGYTF.

V gene TRBV7-9 combines with J gene TRBJ2-7; TRBD2 matches 10 bases. The CDR3 length is 14 residues. V lost 5 bases, J lost 3 bases, and 4 bases stayed unmatched. CDR1 is SEHNR and CDR2 is FQNEAQ in the germline V gene (reference sequence). This chain's CDR3 is CASSQAGGVYEQYF. The CDR3 region has the DNA TGTGCCAGCAGCCAAGCGGGAGGGGTCTACGAGCAGTACTTC.

CDR3 in DNA: TGTGCCAGTAGACAGGGGGCGGGGATTCCTAACACTGAAGCTTTCTTT. This gives the protein CASRQGAGIPNTEAFF. The chain employs TRBV19 and TRBJ1-1; 9 positions match TRBD1. Germline CDR1 and CDR2: LNHDA and SQIVND (reference sequence). This CDR3 is built from 16 residues. J was trimmed by 2 bases and V by 6 bases; bases with no gene match: 10.

V usage is TRBV15 and J usage is TRBJ2-5, with 9 bases matching TRBD1. This CDR3 is built from 19 residues. Germline-derived CDR1 and CDR2 are LNHNV and YYDKDF (reference sequence). With 4 bases clipped from V and 3 bases from J, the junction kept 18 bases outside the gene matches. The CDR3: CATSTEGTGTFQVEETQYF. The CDR3 DNA is TGTGCCACCAGCACAGAGGGGACAGGGACGTTTCAGGTCGAAGAGACCCAGTACTTC. The whole variable domain, filled in from reference TRBV15 and TRBJ2-5, reads DAMVIQNPRYQVTQFGKPVTLSCSQTLNHNVMYWYQQKSSQAPKLLFHYYDKDFNNEADTPDNFQSRRPNTSFCFLDIRSPGLGDTAMYLCATSTEGTGTFQVEETQYFGPGTRLLVL.

The chain carries TRBV2 and TRBJ1-1; D remains unclear. CDR1 is SNHLY, CDR2 FYNNEI, per germline. The CDR3 is 13 amino acids. V was clipped by 6 bases and J by 1 base, with 9 bases between them. The CDR3 nucleotides read TGTGCCAGCAGGATACAACAGAACACTGAAGCTTTCTTT. This codes for CASRIQQNTEAFF.

The gene calls are TRBV14 and TRBJ1-2, with 9 bases lining up with TRBD1. Trimming cost V 4 bases and J 8 bases; bases outside gene matches: 11. The germline V gene has CDR1 SGHDN and CDR2 FVKESK. The CDR3 has 15 amino acids. The CDR3 region is CASSLTGGEAVGYTF. DNA for the CDR3: TGTGCCAGCAGCCTAACAGGGGGCGAGGCGGTAGGCTACACCTTC. The full variable domain, in which reference TRBV14 and TRBJ1-2 provide the parts outside the CDR3, is EAGVTQFPSHSVIEKGQTVTLRCDPISGHDNLYWYRRVMGKEIKFLLHFVKESKQDESGMPNNRFLAERTGGTYSTLKVQPAELEDSGVYFCASSLTGGEAVGYTFGSGTRLTVV.

The rearrangement links TRBV19 to TRBJ1-1; the match to TRBD1 covers 8 bases. Looked up from germline, CDR1 is LNHDA and CDR2 is SQIVND (reference sequence). Unmatched junction bases numbered 7, after V lost 5 bases and J lost 5 bases. There are 14 residues in the CDR3. The CDR3 spells CASSAGQAGTEAFF. The CDR3 DNA follows: TGTGCCAGTAGTGCGGGACAGGCGGGGACTGAAGCTTTCTTT.

The V and J genes are TRBV11-2 and TRBJ2-3, with TRBD2 matching over 9 bases. With V trimmed by 2 bases and J by 1 base, 4 bases remained unmatched. The CDR3 runs to 16 residues. Germline assignment: CDR1 SGHAT and CDR2 FQNNGV. The CDR3 loop is CASSLRASGGTDTQYF. In DNA, the CDR3 is TGTGCCAGCAGCTTAAGGGCTAGCGGGGGCACAGATACGCAGTATTTT.

V usage is TRBV7-6 and J usage is TRBJ2-1; 8 bases fit TRBD2. V gave up 5 bases and J gave up 6 bases; unmatched junction bases: 12. This CDR3 has 16 amino acids. CDR1 SGHVS and CDR2 FNYEAQ come from the germline V gene. The CDR3 DNA sequence: TGTGCCAGCAGCGCCCAAACCGGGACTAGTTTCAATGAGCAGTTCTTC. It specifies CASSAQTGTSFNEQFF.

V is TRBV27 and J is TRBJ1-1; D perhaps matches TRBD1 (5 bases). CDR1 MNHEY and CDR2 SMNVEV come from the germline V gene (reference sequence). The CDR3 has 12 residues. V shed 2 bases and J shed 7 bases, with 8 bases lying between them. CDR3 protein: CASSLGTGEAFF. The DNA for the CDR3 is TGTGCCAGCAGTTTAGGTACAGGTGAAGCTTTCTTT.

The V and J genes are TRBV30 and TRBJ2-3; 7 nucleotides agree with TRBD1. The CDR3 sequence is 14 residues long. V was clipped by 4 bases and J by 4 bases; unmatched bases: 8. Germline assignment: CDR1 GTSNPN and CDR2 SVGIG (reference sequence). The CDR3 bases are TGTGCCTGGACCCAGGGGGTTTCTGCAGATACGCAGTATTTT. Its protein is CAWTQGVSADTQYF. Full variable domain (missing parts from reference TRBV30 and TRBJ2-3): SQTIHQWPATLVQPVGSPLSLECTVEGTSNPNLYWYRQAAGRGLQLLFYSVGIGQISSEVPQNLSASRPQDRQFILSSKKLLLSDSGFYLCAWTQGVSADTQYFGPGTRLTVL.

This rearrangement joins TRBV9 to TRBJ2-3; 10 positions agree with TRBD2. J gave up 0 bases and V 0 bases, and 4 bases lay outside the gene matches. The germline V gene encodes CDR1 SGDLS and CDR2 YYNGEE. The CDR3 is 17 amino acids. CDR3 nucleotide sequence: TGTGCCAGCAGCGTAGCTGTGACTAGCGGGAGCACAGATACGCAGTATTTT. It encodes CASSVAVTSGSTDTQYF.

This chain links TRBV6-6 with TRBJ2-5, with 9 bases fitting TRBD1. The J call may not be correct, given that the DNA end is closer to TRBJ2-7. The CDR3 sequence is 13 residues long. Per the germline V gene, CDR1 is MNHNY and CDR2 is SVGAGI (reference sequence). CDR3 loop: CASTGTGTYEQYF. The CDR3 nucleotides read TGTGCCAGCACCGGGACAGGGACCTACGAGCAGTACTTC.

The J gene is TRBJ2-2, the V gene TRBV2; D may be TRBD2 (7 bases). Per germline, CDR1 SNHLY and CDR2 FYNNEI. The V gene lost 2 bases and the J gene lost 6 bases, with 16 bases spanning the gap. This CDR3 region has 16 residues. Here the CDR3 reads CASSERRGGGSGELFF. The CDR3 DNA follows: TGTGCCAGCAGTGAACGTCGTGGGGGGGGCTCCGGGGAGCTGTTTTTT. The entire variable domain, with the rest obtained from reference TRBV2 and TRBJ2-2, is as follows: EPEVTQTPSHQVTQMGQEVILRCVPISNHLYFYWYRQILGQKVEFLVSFYNNEISEKSEIFDDQFSVERPDGSNFTLKIRSTKLEDSAMYFCASSERRGGGSGELFFGEGSRLTVL.

This rearrangement joins TRBV7-9 to TRBJ2-4; TRBD2 agrees at 12 bases. Germline V gene lookup returns CDR1 SEHNR and CDR2 FQNEAQ (reference sequence). V shed 5 bases and J 0 bases; nucleotides not matched to a gene: 8. This CDR3 is 18 amino acids long. The CDR3 is CASSETSGGLEAKNIQYF. CDR3 DNA: TGTGCCAGCAGCGAGACTAGCGGGGGTCTCGAAGCCAAAAACATTCAGTACTTC.